This passage covers 27 T cell receptor beta chains from one sample sequenced in a study of spatial heterogeneity in lung cancer. Time point described: sample taken at primary tumor resection. TCRdb called the 5' RACE reads again in MiXCR, with one record for every CDR3 protein. This table has more than 60,000 distinct CDR3 sequences, approximately 6% appearing once. The sequenced sample was PBMCs, obtained at surgery. These receptors were collected from a female donor with early-stage non-small cell lung cancer.

The rearrangement links TRBV19 to TRBJ1-5; D not certain. This CDR3 contains 14 residues. CDR1 and CDR2 (germline): LNHDA, SQIVND (reference sequence). V lost 7 bases to trimming and J lost 3 bases, with 13 bases between them. CDR3 sequence reads: CASNPRNVNQPQHF. In DNA form, the CDR3 reads TGTGCCAGTAACCCTCGGAACGTCAATCAGCCCCAGCATTTT. Based on the CDR3 plus reference TRBV19 and TRBJ1-5, the full variable domain is DGGITQSPKYLFRKEGQNVTLSCEQNLNHDAMYWYRQDPGQGLRLIYYSQIVNDFQKGDIAEGYSVSREKKESFPLTVTSAQKNPTAFYLCASNPRNVNQPQHFGDGTRLSIL.

This clonotype was counted only a few times. The V call is TRBV24-1, the J call TRBJ2-2; 9 bases line up with TRBD1. Germline V gene lookup returns CDR1 KGHDR and CDR2 SFDVKD. Losses at the gene ends were 6 bases for V and 5 bases for J; bases not matched to a gene: 6. CDR3 length: 15 amino acids. This CDR3 reads CATSQNRGQTGELFF. CDR3 DNA: TGTGCCACCAGTCAAAACAGGGGGCAAACCGGGGAGCTGTTTTTT.

This clonotype was seen ten or more times. The chain couples TRBV6-5 to TRBJ1-3; a possible D gene is TRBD1 (5 bases). The germline CDR1 and CDR2 sequences are MNHEY and SVGAGI. Trimming took off 6 bases at V and 0 bases at J, with 9 bases between the two ends. The CDR3 consists of 14 residues. CDR3 DNA sequence: TGTGCCAGCAGGGTGGGGGACTCTGGAAACACCATATATTTT. Protein product: CASRVGDSGNTIYF.

This clonotype was observed a single time. This sequence joins TRBV5-1 and TRBJ2-1; D unclear. The CDR3 is made up of 12 amino acids. Germline V gene lookup returns CDR1 SGHRS and CDR2 YFSETQ. Trimming stripped 0 bases from V and 13 bases from J, with 11 bases between. In nucleotides, the CDR3 is TGCGCCAGCAGCTTGGGAAATAGGCCCCAGTTCTTC. Protein sequence: CASSLGNRPQFF.

In this sample, this clonotype turned up many times. The rearrangement joins TRBV20-1 to TRBJ2-7, with D unclear. V dropped 7 bases and J dropped 0 bases, with 7 bases sitting between them. Per the germline V gene, CDR1 is DFQATT and CDR2 is SNEGSKA (reference sequence). The CDR3 sequence is 11 residues long. CDR3 sequence (DNA): TGCAGTGGGGCTTACTCCTACGAGCAGTACTTC. It codes for CSGAYSYEQYF.

This clonotype was observed a handful of times. The chain carries TRBV7-9 and TRBJ2-7, with a tentative D call TRBD1 (6 bases). Germline CDR1 is SEHNR and CDR2 is FQNEAQ (reference sequence). The length of the CDR3 is 12 residues. V lost 6 bases and J 4 bases, leaving 10 bases between the germline ends. Here the CDR3 reads CASSFGQYEQYV. The CDR3 coding sequence is TGTGCCAGCAGTTTTGGACAGTACGAGCAGTACGTC.

This clonotype was detected ten times or more. The chain combines TRBV20-1 with TRBJ1-2, with D perhaps TRBD1 (6 bases). In germline, CDR1 is DFQATT, CDR2 SNEGSKA (reference sequence). The ends were cut back, 2 bases at V and 4 bases at J, with 14 bases in the middle. The CDR3 covers 14 residues. The CDR3 sequence: CSARLVGDTYGYTF. CDR3 bases: TGCAGTGCTAGATTAGTGGGGGACACCTATGGCTACACCTTC.

This clonotype was counted at least ten times. The rearrangement joins TRBV6-6 to TRBJ1-5; no firm D call. The germline gives CDR1 MNHNY, CDR2 SVGAGI (reference sequence). V lost 6 bases to trimming and J lost 1 base, with 10 bases between them. CDR3 length: 14 amino acids. DNA of the CDR3: TGTGCCAGCAGGGGTGGAAAGAGCAATCAGCCCCAGCATTTT. Translated, it gives CASRGGKSNQPQHF.

This clonotype was detected ten times or more. The chain employs TRBV11-3 and TRBJ2-1; tentatively, D is TRBD2 (5 bases). The CDR3 spans 17 residues. Germline CDR1 reads SGHNT; CDR2 reads YENEEA. Trimming removed 1 base at V and 7 bases at J, with 20 bases between. This CDR3 is CASSLVARSLAGNEQFF. The CDR3 DNA follows: TGTGCCAGCAGCTTAGTAGCGCGGAGCCTGGCCGGGAATGAGCAGTTCTTC.

The chain employs TRBV30 and TRBJ1-2; 8 positions match TRBD1. The CDR3 is 14 amino acids. Germline V gives CDR1 GTSNPN, CDR2 SVGIG (reference sequence). Trimming cost V 5 bases and J 2 bases; bases outside gene matches: 7. CDR3 nucleotides: TGTGCCTGGCACAGACAGGGGAGGAACTATGGCTACACCTTC. Amino acids: CAWHRQGRNYGYTF.

In its sample, this clonotype was seen many times. The V gene is TRBV5-1, the J gene TRBJ2-5; 14 bases map to TRBD2. The CDR3 contains 18 residues. V was pared by 3 bases and J by 1 base, with 8 bases of the junction left unmatched. CDR1 is SGHRS, CDR2 YFSETQ, per germline. The CDR3 nucleotides are TGCGCCAGCAGCTCATCCCCGACTAGCGGGGGGGGCCAAGAGACCCAGTACTTC. It specifies CASSSSPTSGGGQETQYF.

This clonotype occurred many times. The chain couples TRBV7-2 to TRBJ2-5, with 8 bases matching TRBD2. Unmatched junction bases numbered 6, after V lost 5 bases and J lost 4 bases. The length of the CDR3 is 14 residues. Germline CDR1 SGHTA, CDR2 FQGNSA. CDR3 amino acids: CASSPMREVETQYF. Written as DNA, the CDR3 is TGTGCCAGCAGCCCTATGCGGGAGGTAGAGACCCAGTACTTC. Filled out from reference TRBV7-2 and TRBJ2-5, the complete variable domain reads GAGVSQSPSNKVTEKGKDVELRCDPISGHTALYWYRQSLGQGLEFLIYFQGNSAPDKSGLPSDRFSAERTGGSVSTLTIQRTQQEDSAVYLCASSPMREVETQYFGPGTRLLVL.

This clonotype occurred a few times. This chain links TRBV7-3 with TRBJ1-5; maybe TRBD1 (6 bases). The CDR3 consists of 13 residues. V was shortened by 5 bases and J by 4 bases, with 9 bases between the two germline ends. Germline V gives CDR1 SGHTA, CDR2 FQGTGA. In DNA, the CDR3 is TGTGCCAGCAGCCGAGACAGGAATCAGCCCCAGCATTTT. It is translated as CASSRDRNQPQHF.

This clonotype has a count of ten or more. One end of the junction does not line up with germline, which may come from a read error. The chain uses TRBV5-1 and TRBJ1-3; D is unclear. Germline V gene sequence: CDR1 SGHRS, CDR2 YFSETQ. CDR3 length: 15 amino acids. As DNA, the CDR3 is TGCACCAGCAGCTTGGGGTTAAAGGCCAGCAACACCATATATTTT. It specifies CTSSLGLKASNTIYF.

Concerning this clonotype: This may stem from a read error, because a much larger clone lies one nucleotide away. The V and J genes are TRBV2 and TRBJ2-3; the D is unclear. The germline V gene has CDR1 SNHLY and CDR2 FYNNEI. The CDR3 has 16 amino acids. The CDR3 region has the DNA TGTGCCGGCAGTGCCACAACCTCCCTCGGCACAGATACGCAGTATTTT. This sequence encodes CAGSATTSLGTDTQYF.

The chain joins TRBV9 to TRBJ2-5, with unresolved D. This CDR3 is 15 amino acids long. In germline, CDR1 is SGDLS, CDR2 YYNGEE. V gave up 0 bases and J gave up 8 bases, with 17 bases separating them. DNA of the CDR3: TGTGCCAGCAGCGTAGCCTCTTCGTCGCTTGTCACCCAGTACTTC. Its translation: CASSVASSSLVTQYF.

This clonotype was found many times. V usage is TRBV20-1 and J usage is TRBJ2-5; 10 bases are a match to TRBD1. The CDR3 contains 15 residues. V trimming: 3 bases; J trimming: 1 base; junction bases outside the gene matches: 5. Germline loops: CDR1 DFQATT, CDR2 SNEGSKA (reference sequence). This chain's CDR3 is CSARTGGPRQETQYF. For the CDR3, the DNA is TGCAGTGCTAGGACAGGGGGCCCTCGCCAAGAGACCCAGTACTTC.

The chain joins TRBV3-1 to TRBJ1-1; TRBD1 might be the D (6 bases). The CDR3 loop spans 15 amino acids. The germline V and J ends were trimmed by 4 bases and 4 bases, with 16 bases remaining between them. The V gene's germline CDR1 is LGHDT and CDR2 YNNKEL (reference sequence). CDR3 DNA: TGTGCCAGCAGCCTTCACGGGGGCCGGAGCACTGAAGCTTTCTTT. It specifies CASSLHGGRSTEAFF. The entire variable domain, with the rest obtained from reference TRBV3-1 and TRBJ1-1, is as follows: DTAVSQTPKYLVTQMGNDKSIKCEQNLGHDTMYWYKQDSKKFLKIMFSYNNKELIINETVPNRFSPKSPDKAHLNLHINSLELGDSAVYFCASSLHGGRSTEAFFGQGTRLTVV.

The chain combines TRBV28 with TRBJ1-5; 10 bases are a match to TRBD1. The CDR3 has 16 residues. Trimming cost V 6 bases and J 0 bases; bases outside gene matches: 5. CDR1 and CDR2 (germline): MDHEN, SYDVKM. CDR3 sequence reads: CASSHGTGVSNQPQHF. In nucleotides, the CDR3 is TGTGCCAGCAGCCATGGGACAGGGGTTAGCAATCAGCCCCAGCATTTT.

This clonotype appeared many times. The chain joins TRBV7-9 to TRBJ2-5; TRBD1 matches 12 bases. V was pared by 5 bases and J by 5 bases, with 9 bases of the junction left unmatched. Germline CDR1 is SEHNR and CDR2 is FQNEAQ (reference sequence). CDR3 length: 16 amino acids. The CDR3 protein is CASSLGTGGALETQYF. DNA for the CDR3: TGTGCCAGCAGCCTTGGGACAGGGGGCGCCCTGGAGACCCAGTACTTC.

This clonotype showed up just a few times. CDR3 amino acids: CASSLERWGSVAQPQHF. The CDR3 region has the DNA TGTGCCAGCAGTTTAGAACGGTGGGGGTCGGTGGCGCAGCCCCAGCATTTT. The chain is built from TRBV28 and TRBJ1-5, with D perhaps matching TRBD1 (5 bases). This CDR3 is built from 17 residues. Trimming took off 2 bases at V and 7 bases at J, with 21 bases between the two ends. Germline-derived CDR1 and CDR2 are MDHEN and SYDVKM. Together with reference TRBV28 and TRBJ1-5, the CDR3 gives the full variable domain: DVKVTQSSRYLVKRTGEKVFLECVQDMDHENMFWYRQDPGLGLRLIYFSYDVKMKEKGDIPEGYSVSREKKERFSLILESASTNQTSMYLCASSLERWGSVAQPQHFGDGTRLSIL.

This clonotype was picked up many times. The chain joins TRBV7-9 to TRBJ2-1; no clear D gene. This CDR3 is 13 amino acids long. V lost 1 base, J lost 7 bases, and 8 bases lay in between. Germline values: CDR1 SEHNR, CDR2 FQNEAQ (reference sequence). CDR3 region: CASSLGPLNEQFF. DNA of the CDR3: TGTGCCAGCAGCTTAGGACCGCTTAATGAGCAGTTCTTC.

This clonotype occurred many times. The rearrangement links TRBV28 to TRBJ2-3; no definite D call. Germline V CDR1 and CDR2: MDHEN, SYDVKM. The CDR3 is made up of 15 amino acids. V was clipped by 2 bases and J by 0 bases, with 9 bases between them. The CDR3 loop reads CASSLVSGSTDTQYF. The CDR3 DNA reads TGTGCCAGCAGTTTAGTTTCTGGTAGCACAGATACGCAGTATTTT. Filled out from reference TRBV28 and TRBJ2-3, the complete variable domain reads DVKVTQSSRYLVKRTGEKVFLECVQDMDHENMFWYRQDPGLGLRLIYFSYDVKMKEKGDIPEGYSVSREKKERFSLILESASTNQTSMYLCASSLVSGSTDTQYFGPGTRLTVL.

The chain recombines TRBV19 with TRBJ2-3; D ambiguous. V lost 1 base and J lost 4, with 21 bases in between. This CDR3 is built from 18 residues. Germline V gene lookup returns CDR1 LNHDA and CDR2 SQIVND (reference sequence). The CDR3 loop reads CASSIASRSRLGSDTQYF. As DNA, the CDR3 is TGTGCCAGTAGTATAGCTTCCCGAAGCCGATTGGGGTCAGATACGCAGTATTTT. The variable domain in full, with the rest retrieved from reference TRBV19 and TRBJ2-3, is DGGITQSPKYLFRKEGQNVTLSCEQNLNHDAMYWYRQDPGQGLRLIYYSQIVNDFQKGDIAEGYSVSREKKESFPLTVTSAQKNPTAFYLCASSIASRSRLGSDTQYFGPGTRLTVL.

There are many counts of this clonotype. The chain joins TRBV6-4 to TRBJ1-5; perhaps TRBD1 as D (6 bases). V lost 6 bases to trimming and J lost 4 bases, with 10 bases between them. CDR1 is MRHNA, CDR2 SNTAGT, per germline. CDR3 length: 13 amino acids. CDR3 sequence (DNA): TGTGCCAGCAGCCAGGACAGAAATCAGCCCCAGCATTTT. It yields the protein CASSQDRNQPQHF.

There are many counts of this clonotype. CDR3 DNA: TGTGCCAGCAGTTTGGGACGGAGATATGGCTACACCTTC. Translated, it gives CASSLGRRYGYTF. The chain carries TRBV27 and TRBJ1-2; tentatively, D is TRBD1 (5 bases). V lost 3 bases and J 5 bases, leaving 10 bases between the germline ends. The germline V gene has CDR1 MNHEY and CDR2 SMNVEV (reference sequence). CDR3 size: 13 residues.

V usage is TRBV27 and J usage is TRBJ1-2; weak D call: TRBD1 (5 bases). The CDR3 is made up of 15 amino acids. Germline V gene sequence: CDR1 MNHEY, CDR2 SMNVEV (reference sequence). The V end lost 10 bases, the J end lost 4 bases, and 22 bases lay between the germline ends. The CDR3 protein is CATRRGSQEVYGYTF. CDR3 nucleotides: TGTGCCACCCGCCGGGGGTCACAGGAGGTCTATGGCTACACCTTC.